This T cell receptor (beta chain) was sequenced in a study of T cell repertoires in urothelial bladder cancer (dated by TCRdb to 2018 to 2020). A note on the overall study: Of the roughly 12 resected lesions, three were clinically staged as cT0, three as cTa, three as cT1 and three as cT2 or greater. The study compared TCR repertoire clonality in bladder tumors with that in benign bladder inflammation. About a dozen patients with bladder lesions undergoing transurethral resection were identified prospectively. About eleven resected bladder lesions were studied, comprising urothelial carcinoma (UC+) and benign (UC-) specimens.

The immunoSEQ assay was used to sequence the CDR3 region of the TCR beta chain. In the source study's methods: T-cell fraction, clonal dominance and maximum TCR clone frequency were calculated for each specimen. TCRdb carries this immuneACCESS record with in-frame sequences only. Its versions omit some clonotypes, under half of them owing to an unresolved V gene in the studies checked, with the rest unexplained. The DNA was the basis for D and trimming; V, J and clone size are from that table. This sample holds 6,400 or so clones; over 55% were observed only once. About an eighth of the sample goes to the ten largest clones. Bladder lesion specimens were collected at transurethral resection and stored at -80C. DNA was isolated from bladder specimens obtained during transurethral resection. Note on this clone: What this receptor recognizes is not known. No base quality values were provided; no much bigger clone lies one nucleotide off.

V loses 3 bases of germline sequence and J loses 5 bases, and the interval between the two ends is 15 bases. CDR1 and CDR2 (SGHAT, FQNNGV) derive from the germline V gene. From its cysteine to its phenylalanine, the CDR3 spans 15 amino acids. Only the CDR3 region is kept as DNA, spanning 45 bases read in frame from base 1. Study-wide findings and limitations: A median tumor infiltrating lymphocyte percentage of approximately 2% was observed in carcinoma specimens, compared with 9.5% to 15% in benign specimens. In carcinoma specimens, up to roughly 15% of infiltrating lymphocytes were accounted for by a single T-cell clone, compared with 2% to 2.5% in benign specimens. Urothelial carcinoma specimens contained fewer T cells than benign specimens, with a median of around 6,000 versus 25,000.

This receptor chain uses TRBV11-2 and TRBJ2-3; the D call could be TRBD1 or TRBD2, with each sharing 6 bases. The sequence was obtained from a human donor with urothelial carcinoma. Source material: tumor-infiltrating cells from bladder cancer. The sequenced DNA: TGTGCCAGCAGCTTGGAGGGGGGTCATGGAGATACGCAGTATTTT. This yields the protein CASSLEGGHGDTQYF.